The 14 T cell receptor beta chains reported below all come from one sample, sequenced in a study of T cells after somatic rescue of genetic block. Only in-frame clones appear in the TCRdb table, and some are missing; sequencing was by immunoSEQ multiplex PCR. The sample carries about 88,000 clones, 80% to 90% recorded once. What was sequenced was peripheral blood mononuclear cells (PBMCs). Source of these receptors: a woman between 18 and 29 years old.

This rearrangement joins TRBV5-4 to TRBJ2-1; 8 bases align to TRBD2. Germline V gives CDR1 SGHNT, CDR2 YYREEE (reference sequence). CDR3 length equals 16 residues. The ends lost 2 bases at V and 7 bases at J; junction bases unmatched: 11. The CDR3 spells CASSFRAGVQGNEQFF. The CDR3 DNA follows: TGTGCCAGCAGCTTCAGAGCGGGAGTACAAGGAAATGAGCAGTTCTTC.

Concerning this clone itself: The junction shows a germline mismatch at one end, possibly a read error. J is TRBJ2-7 and V is TRBV10-3, with D maybe TRBD1 (5 bases). The CDR3 is 11 residues long. Germline loops: CDR1 ENHRY, CDR2 SYGVKD. CDR3 bases: TGTGCCATCCGCAGGGAATACGGGCAGTACTTC. Translation gives CAIRREYGQYF.

The chain links TRBV5-1 to TRBJ1-2; 10 nucleotides line up with TRBD1. Germline values: CDR1 SGHRS, CDR2 YFSETQ. This CDR3 is built from 14 residues. Germline trimming cut 3 bases from V and 3 bases from J; bases unmatched to any gene: 2. CDR3 loop: CASSSDRGYYGYTF. The CDR3 DNA follows: TGCGCCAGCAGCTCGGACAGGGGGTACTATGGCTACACCTTC.

Turning to this clone: Other DNA sequences from this sample encode an identical CDR3 as well. This rearrangement joins TRBV6-1 to TRBJ2-3; 10 bases fit TRBD2. Germline-derived CDR1 and CDR2 are MNHNS and SASEGT. V shed 4 bases and J 6 bases; nucleotides not matched to a gene: 7. This CDR3 comprises 15 residues. CDR3 in DNA: TGTGCCAGCAGTGGATTAGCGGGAGGTCCCGATACGCAGTATTTT. Protein product: CASSGLAGGPDTQYF.

This clone has a single count. This chain links TRBV7-3 with TRBJ2-1; perhaps TRBD1 as D (6 bases). The CDR3 runs to 15 residues. Germline lookup yields CDR1 SGHTA and CDR2 FQGTGA. Trimming removed 0 bases at V and 4 bases at J, with 10 bases between. The CDR3 sequence: CASSLTGALYNEQFF. The CDR3 coding sequence is TGTGCCAGCAGCTTAACGGGGGCCCTGTACAATGAGCAGTTCTTC.

This sequence joins TRBV4-1 and TRBJ2-1; possible D gene TRBD1, 6 bases. Trimming took 0 bases from V and 10 from J, leaving 10 bases between them. Germline assignment: CDR1 MGHRA and CDR2 YSYEKL. This CDR3 region has 13 residues. For the CDR3, the DNA is TGCGCCAGCAGCCAAGATGCCAGGGGAGAGCAGTTCTTC. Its translation is CASSQDARGEQFF.

The V and J genes are TRBV6-5 and TRBJ2-1; D is uncertain. With 2 bases removed from V and 5 bases from J, the gap between germline ends came to 13 bases. The length of the CDR3 is 15 residues. The germline V gene encodes CDR1 MNHEY and CDR2 SVGAGI. CDR3 bases: TGTGCCAGCAGTTACGCCCCGGGTTTCCACAATGAGCAGTTCTTC. Its translation is CASSYAPGFHNEQFF.

The chain couples TRBV25-1 to TRBJ2-7, with D tentatively TRBD2 (6 bases). V lost 6 bases and J lost 7, with 25 bases in between. The germline CDR1 and CDR2 sequences are MGHDK and SYGVNS. This CDR3 region has 16 residues. The CDR3 DNA reads TGTGCCAGCAGCGGGCGGGGAGCGGGCCACTCTAGTGAGCAGTACTTC. Its protein product is CASSGRGAGHSSEQYF.

V gene TRBV14 combines with J gene TRBJ1-1, with a weak D call TRBD1 (5 bases). CDR1 is SGHDN, CDR2 FVKESK, per germline. The germline V and J ends were trimmed by 4 bases and 8 bases, with 14 bases remaining between them. The CDR3 spans 13 residues. The CDR3 coding sequence is TGTGCCAGCAGCCCCCGCAGGGTAGGAGAAGCTTTCTTT. Translating gives CASSPRRVGEAFF.

The gene calls are TRBV4-2 and TRBJ1-2, with 7 bases that match TRBD1. In germline, CDR1 is LGHNA, CDR2 YNFKEQ. V shed 4 bases and J 3 bases; nucleotides not matched to a gene: 14. This CDR3 region has 17 residues. Here the CDR3 DNA reads TGTGCCAGCAGCCCGGGGCAGGGGGTCACCTCCTACTATGGCTACACCTTC. Translating gives CASSPGQGVTSYYGYTF.

The chain carries TRBV5-1 and TRBJ1-1; the D is unclear. The CDR3 loop spans 12 amino acids. Looked up from germline, CDR1 is SGHRS and CDR2 is YFSETQ. Trimming pared 6 bases from V and 1 base from J, leaving 7 bases between. The CDR3 region has the DNA TGCGCCAGCATCGGCCCGAACACTGAAGCTTTCTTT. Its protein is CASIGPNTEAFF.

This chain links TRBV2 with TRBJ2-6, with TRBD1 as a possible D gene (5 bases). Germline loops: CDR1 SNHLY, CDR2 FYNNEI. V lost 7 bases and J lost 0, with 10 bases in between. This CDR3 has 15 residues. CDR3 sequence: CASTEGDSGANVLTF. The CDR3 DNA reads TGTGCCAGCACGGAAGGGGACTCTGGGGCCAACGTCCTGACTTTC.

This clone appeared a single time. The genes are TRBV7-9 and TRBJ2-1; D remains unclear. The CDR3 sequence is 14 residues long. V lost 3 bases to trimming and J lost 12 bases, with 18 bases between them. Germline-derived CDR1 and CDR2 are SEHNR and FQNEAQ (reference sequence). The CDR3 is CASSFKHLAMGQFF. CDR3 bases: TGTGCCAGCAGCTTTAAACACCTCGCAATGGGGCAGTTCTTC.

The V call is TRBV19, the J call TRBJ2-7, with D uncertain. From germline, CDR1 is LNHDA and CDR2 SQIVND (reference sequence). The CDR3 runs to 14 residues. The V end was cut by 3 bases, the J end by 4 bases, with 13 bases between. In nucleotides, the CDR3 is TGTGCCAGTAGTATTAACAGATTCCCGTACGAGCAGTACTTC. This translates into CASSINRFPYEQYF.